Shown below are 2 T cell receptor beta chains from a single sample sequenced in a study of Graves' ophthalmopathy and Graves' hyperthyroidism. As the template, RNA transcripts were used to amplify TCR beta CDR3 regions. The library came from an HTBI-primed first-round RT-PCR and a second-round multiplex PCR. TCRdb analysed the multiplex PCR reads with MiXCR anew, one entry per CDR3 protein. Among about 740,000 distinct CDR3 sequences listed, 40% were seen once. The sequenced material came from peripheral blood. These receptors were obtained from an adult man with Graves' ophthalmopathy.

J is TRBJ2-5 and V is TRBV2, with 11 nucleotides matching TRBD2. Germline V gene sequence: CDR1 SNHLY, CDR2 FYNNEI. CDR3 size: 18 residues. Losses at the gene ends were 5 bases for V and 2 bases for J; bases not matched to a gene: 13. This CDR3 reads CASSPTSGSTGEQETQYF. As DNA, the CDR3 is TGTGCCAGCAGTCCTACTAGCGGGAGCACCGGGGAGCAAGAGACCCAGTACTTC.

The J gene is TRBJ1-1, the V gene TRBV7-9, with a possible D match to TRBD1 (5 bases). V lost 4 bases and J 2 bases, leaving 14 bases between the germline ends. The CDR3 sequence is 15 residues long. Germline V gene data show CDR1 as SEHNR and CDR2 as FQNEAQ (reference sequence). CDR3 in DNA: TGTGCCAGCAGCTCCAAACCGGGACTAAACACTGAAGCTTTCTTT. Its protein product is CASSSKPGLNTEAFF.